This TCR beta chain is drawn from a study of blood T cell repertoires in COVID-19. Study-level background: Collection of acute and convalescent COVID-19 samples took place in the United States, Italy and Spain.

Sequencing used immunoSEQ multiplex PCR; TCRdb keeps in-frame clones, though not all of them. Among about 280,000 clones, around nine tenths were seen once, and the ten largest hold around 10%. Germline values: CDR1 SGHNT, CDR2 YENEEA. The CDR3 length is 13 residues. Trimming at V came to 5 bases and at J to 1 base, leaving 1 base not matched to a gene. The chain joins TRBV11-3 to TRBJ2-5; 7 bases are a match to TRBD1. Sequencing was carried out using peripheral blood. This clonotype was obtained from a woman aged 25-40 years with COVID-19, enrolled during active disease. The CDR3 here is CASSRDSQETQYF. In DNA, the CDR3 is TGTGCCAGCAGCCGGGACAGCCAAGAGACCCAGTACTTC.